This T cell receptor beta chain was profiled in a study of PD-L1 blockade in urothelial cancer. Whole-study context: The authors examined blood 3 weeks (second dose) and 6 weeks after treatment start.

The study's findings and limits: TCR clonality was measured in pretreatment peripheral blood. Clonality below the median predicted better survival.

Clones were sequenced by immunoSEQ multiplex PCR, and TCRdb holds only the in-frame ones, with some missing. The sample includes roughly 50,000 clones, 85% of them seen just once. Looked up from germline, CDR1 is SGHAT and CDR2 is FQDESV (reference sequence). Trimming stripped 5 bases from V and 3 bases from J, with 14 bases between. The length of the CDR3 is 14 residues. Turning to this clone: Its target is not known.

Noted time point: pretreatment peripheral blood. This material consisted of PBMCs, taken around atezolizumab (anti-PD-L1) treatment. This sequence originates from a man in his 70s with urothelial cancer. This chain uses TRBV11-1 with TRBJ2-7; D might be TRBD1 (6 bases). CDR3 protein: CASSVRGRLYEQYF. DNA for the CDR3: TGTGCCAGCAGCGTCAGGGGTCGCCTCTACGAGCAGTACTTC.